This TCR beta chain was profiled in a study of cytomegalovirus exposure and HLA in healthy donors. Study information: Across some 400 genotyped donors, 81% landed in the Caucasian-associated ancestry cluster.

The PCR made use of 60 Vbeta and 13 Jbeta primers. Generated by immunoSEQ multiplex PCR, the TCRdb table keeps only in-frame clones and is missing some. The repertoire consists of fewer than 150,000 clones, with approximately 74% occurring once and the leading ten covering roughly 12%. Looked up from germline, CDR1 is SGHRS and CDR2 is YFSETQ. The ends lost 4 bases at V and 5 bases at J; junction bases unmatched: 4. This CDR3 comprises 14 residues. The gene calls are TRBV5-1 and TRBJ1-1, with TRBD1 matching 11 bases. The sequence came from a woman between 50 and 59 years old in good health and CMV-seropositive. Sequencing was carried out using PBMCs. CDR3 bases: TGCGCCAGCAGCGGAGGGACAGGGGGAACTGAAGCTTTCTTT. This encodes CASSGGTGGTEAFF.